Listed here are 5 T cell receptor beta chains from one sample, sequenced in a study of T-cell reconstitution after alpha-beta-depleted transplantation in children (dated by TCRdb to 2016 to 2017). Library generation was performed with PCR. Reads for this sample came from an Illumina HiSeq 2500. Molecular barcoding was employed in the preparation of TCR libraries, with unique molecular identifiers being used to normalize TCRbeta repertoire quantification. TCRdb reworked the public reads: Q25 trimming with fastp, MiXCR clone assembly, productive beta chains retained. Rows with one shared CDR3 protein collapse into an entry with the most common genes and DNA. The sample table holds over 150,000 distinct CDR3 sequences, of which about 6.6% were seen once. The top ten constitute just over 5.5% of the sample. Explained via the paper, the treatment or condition label denotes: allogeneic hematopoietic cell transplantation with graft depleted of TCRalphabeta T cells and CD19 B cells.

This sample comprised PBMCs, obtained before TCRalphabeta/CD19-depleted stem cell transplant. The origin of the receptors is a boy younger than 10 with acute lymphoblastic leukemia, due to receive a stem cell transplant.

This clonotype has at least ten counts. The chain is built from TRBV13 and TRBJ2-5; no reliable D call. Trimming shortened V by 5 bases and J by 3 bases, and 13 bases separated the two germline ends. This CDR3 comprises 14 residues. The germline V gene has CDR1 PRHDT and CDR2 FYEKMQ (reference sequence). The CDR3 DNA reads as TGTGCCAGCAGCAGAAGACGTGGGAAAGAGACCCAGTACTTC. This codes for CASSRRRGKETQYF.

This clonotype was counted ten times or more. The chain employs TRBV4-2 and TRBJ2-1; 11 bases are a match to TRBD2. This CDR3 is 17 amino acids long. The junction had 6 bases not matched to a gene; V was cut back by 1 base and J by 4 bases. Per germline, CDR1 LGHNA and CDR2 YNFKEQ. Here the CDR3 reads CASSQGPSGGWYNEQFF. CDR3 sequence (DNA): TGTGCCAGCAGCCAAGGCCCTAGCGGGGGGTGGTACAATGAGCAGTTCTTC.

This clonotype occurred a few times. The J gene is TRBJ1-5, the V gene TRBV7-8, with 8 bases identical to TRBD1. This CDR3 is built from 14 residues. With 5 bases clipped from V and 4 bases from J, the junction kept 4 bases outside the gene matches. Germline lookup yields CDR1 SGHVS and CDR2 FQNEAQ. This chain's CDR3 is CASSADRGNQPQHF. DNA for the CDR3: TGTGCCAGCAGCGCCGACAGGGGAAATCAGCCCCAGCATTTT.

This clonotype was seen repeatedly, ten times or more. J is TRBJ2-1 and V is TRBV7-9, with D possibly being TRBD2 (5 bases). The CDR3 totals 14 residues. V was clipped by 5 bases and J by 4 bases, with 12 bases between them. The V gene's germline CDR1 is SEHNR and CDR2 FQNEAQ (reference sequence). CDR3 DNA: TGTGCCAGCAGCCCAAGCGGATCTTACAATGAGCAGTTCTTC. Its protein product is CASSPSGSYNEQFF.

This clonotype was observed many times. This chain joins TRBV11-2 and TRBJ2-1; D is ambiguous. CDR1 and CDR2 from the germline V gene are SGHAT and FQNNGV. The V end lost 5 bases, the J end lost 6 bases, and 8 bases lay between the germline ends. There are 12 residues in the CDR3. The CDR3 DNA follows: TGTGCCAGCAGCAGCAAGGGCAATGAGCAGTTCTTC. This sequence encodes CASSSKGNEQFF.